This TCR beta chain was sequenced for a study of blood T cell repertoires in COVID-19. Overall study context: Samples representing acute and convalescent COVID-19 were sourced from the United States, Italy and Spain. T cells, B-cell-depleted T cells, or PBMCs supplied cDNA or gDNA.

In the original processing: Estimated nucleated cell counts came from reference gene primer amplification. Assay: immunoSEQ multiplex PCR; the TCRdb copy retains only in-frame clones and omits some. V and J calls and clone size come straight from that table; D and trimming were deduced from the DNA. The data contain 60,000 to 90,000 clones, approximately 84% of them singletons. Germline CDR1 MGHDK, CDR2 SYGVNS. Trimming pared 4 bases from V and 2 bases from J, leaving 20 bases between. The CDR3 consists of 17 residues. Material for sequencing was peripheral blood. The V and J genes are TRBV25-1 and TRBJ2-5; D is perhaps TRBD1 (6 bases). The clonotype comes from a man aged 55-75 years with active or convalescent COVID-19. CDR3 protein: CASSVPTGLQIQETQYF. DNA of the CDR3: TGTGCCAGCAGTGTACCCACAGGGTTACAAATTCAAGAGACCCAGTACTTC.